This T cell receptor beta chain was found in a study of cytomegalovirus exposure and HLA in healthy donors. On this clone: Its specificity is unknown.

The study's findings and limits: Earlier results showed most TCR beta V segments being productive about 90% or about 30% of the time. Cytomegalovirus-associated TCR beta chains were listed, numbering roughly 150.

V dropped 0 bases and J dropped 4; count of bases not matched to a gene: 6. CDR3 length: 15 amino acids. The germline V gene encodes CDR1 SGDLS and CDR2 YYNGEE. In the PCR, 60 Vbeta and 13 Jbeta primers were used. The repertoire was sequenced with immunoSEQ multiplex PCR; TCRdb's copy has only in-frame clones and lacks some. The sample contains 150,000 or so clones, around 80% of which appear only once. The chain joins TRBV9 to TRBJ1-1, with TRBD1 matching over 7 bases. This TCR came from a middle-aged woman in good health and CMV-seropositive. Sequencing was performed on PBMCs. The CDR3 sequence: CASSVEGGLGTEAFF. The DNA of the CDR3 is TGTGCCAGCAGCGTAGAAGGGGGCCTAGGCACTGAAGCTTTCTTT.